This T cell receptor (beta chain) is drawn from a study of cytomegalovirus exposure and HLA in healthy donors. Across the whole study: Unique TCR beta sequences numbering about 100 million came from 190 million or so T cells in an earlier analysis.

The study, taken as a whole, reports: The only immune exposure information that was available was CMV serostatus. The authors confirmed in vitro that three CMV-associated chains were specific for CMV antigens. A list of roughly 160 TCR beta chains associated with cytomegalovirus was given.

The PCR employed 60 Vbeta primers together with 13 Jbeta primers. Assay: immunoSEQ multiplex PCR; the TCRdb copy retains only in-frame clones and omits some. The profile shows under 150,000 clones, more than 70% of them singletons. Turning to this clone: Its target is not known.

There are 13 residues in the CDR3. V gave up 8 bases and J gave up 0 bases, with 9 bases separating them. Per germline, CDR1 MDHEN and CDR2 SYDVKM. The TCR was taken from a man in his fifties in good health and CMV-seronegative. The sample comprised PBMCs. The gene calls are TRBV28 and TRBJ2-3, with a tentative D call TRBD1 (5 bases). CDR3 sequence: CASGHPSTDTQYF. DNA for the CDR3: TGTGCCAGCGGACATCCTAGCACAGATACGCAGTATTTT. The full variable domain, its missing parts supplied by reference TRBV28 and TRBJ2-3, is DVKVTQSSRYLVKRTGEKVFLECVQDMDHENMFWYRQDPGLGLRLIYFSYDVKMKEKGDIPEGYSVSREKKERFSLILESASTNQTSMYLCASGHPSTDTQYFGPGTRLTVL.